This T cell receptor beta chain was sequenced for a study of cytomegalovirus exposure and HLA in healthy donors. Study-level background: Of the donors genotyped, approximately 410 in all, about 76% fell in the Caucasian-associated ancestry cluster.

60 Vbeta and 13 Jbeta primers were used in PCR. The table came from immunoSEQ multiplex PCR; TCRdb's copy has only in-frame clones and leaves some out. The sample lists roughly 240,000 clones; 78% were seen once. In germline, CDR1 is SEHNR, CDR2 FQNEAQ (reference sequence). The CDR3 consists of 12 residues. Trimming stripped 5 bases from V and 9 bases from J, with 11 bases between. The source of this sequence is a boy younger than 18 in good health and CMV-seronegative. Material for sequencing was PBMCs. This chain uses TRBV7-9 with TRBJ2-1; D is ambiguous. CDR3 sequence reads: CASSPERREQFF. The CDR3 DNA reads TGTGCCAGCAGCCCGGAGAGGCGTGAGCAGTTCTTC.